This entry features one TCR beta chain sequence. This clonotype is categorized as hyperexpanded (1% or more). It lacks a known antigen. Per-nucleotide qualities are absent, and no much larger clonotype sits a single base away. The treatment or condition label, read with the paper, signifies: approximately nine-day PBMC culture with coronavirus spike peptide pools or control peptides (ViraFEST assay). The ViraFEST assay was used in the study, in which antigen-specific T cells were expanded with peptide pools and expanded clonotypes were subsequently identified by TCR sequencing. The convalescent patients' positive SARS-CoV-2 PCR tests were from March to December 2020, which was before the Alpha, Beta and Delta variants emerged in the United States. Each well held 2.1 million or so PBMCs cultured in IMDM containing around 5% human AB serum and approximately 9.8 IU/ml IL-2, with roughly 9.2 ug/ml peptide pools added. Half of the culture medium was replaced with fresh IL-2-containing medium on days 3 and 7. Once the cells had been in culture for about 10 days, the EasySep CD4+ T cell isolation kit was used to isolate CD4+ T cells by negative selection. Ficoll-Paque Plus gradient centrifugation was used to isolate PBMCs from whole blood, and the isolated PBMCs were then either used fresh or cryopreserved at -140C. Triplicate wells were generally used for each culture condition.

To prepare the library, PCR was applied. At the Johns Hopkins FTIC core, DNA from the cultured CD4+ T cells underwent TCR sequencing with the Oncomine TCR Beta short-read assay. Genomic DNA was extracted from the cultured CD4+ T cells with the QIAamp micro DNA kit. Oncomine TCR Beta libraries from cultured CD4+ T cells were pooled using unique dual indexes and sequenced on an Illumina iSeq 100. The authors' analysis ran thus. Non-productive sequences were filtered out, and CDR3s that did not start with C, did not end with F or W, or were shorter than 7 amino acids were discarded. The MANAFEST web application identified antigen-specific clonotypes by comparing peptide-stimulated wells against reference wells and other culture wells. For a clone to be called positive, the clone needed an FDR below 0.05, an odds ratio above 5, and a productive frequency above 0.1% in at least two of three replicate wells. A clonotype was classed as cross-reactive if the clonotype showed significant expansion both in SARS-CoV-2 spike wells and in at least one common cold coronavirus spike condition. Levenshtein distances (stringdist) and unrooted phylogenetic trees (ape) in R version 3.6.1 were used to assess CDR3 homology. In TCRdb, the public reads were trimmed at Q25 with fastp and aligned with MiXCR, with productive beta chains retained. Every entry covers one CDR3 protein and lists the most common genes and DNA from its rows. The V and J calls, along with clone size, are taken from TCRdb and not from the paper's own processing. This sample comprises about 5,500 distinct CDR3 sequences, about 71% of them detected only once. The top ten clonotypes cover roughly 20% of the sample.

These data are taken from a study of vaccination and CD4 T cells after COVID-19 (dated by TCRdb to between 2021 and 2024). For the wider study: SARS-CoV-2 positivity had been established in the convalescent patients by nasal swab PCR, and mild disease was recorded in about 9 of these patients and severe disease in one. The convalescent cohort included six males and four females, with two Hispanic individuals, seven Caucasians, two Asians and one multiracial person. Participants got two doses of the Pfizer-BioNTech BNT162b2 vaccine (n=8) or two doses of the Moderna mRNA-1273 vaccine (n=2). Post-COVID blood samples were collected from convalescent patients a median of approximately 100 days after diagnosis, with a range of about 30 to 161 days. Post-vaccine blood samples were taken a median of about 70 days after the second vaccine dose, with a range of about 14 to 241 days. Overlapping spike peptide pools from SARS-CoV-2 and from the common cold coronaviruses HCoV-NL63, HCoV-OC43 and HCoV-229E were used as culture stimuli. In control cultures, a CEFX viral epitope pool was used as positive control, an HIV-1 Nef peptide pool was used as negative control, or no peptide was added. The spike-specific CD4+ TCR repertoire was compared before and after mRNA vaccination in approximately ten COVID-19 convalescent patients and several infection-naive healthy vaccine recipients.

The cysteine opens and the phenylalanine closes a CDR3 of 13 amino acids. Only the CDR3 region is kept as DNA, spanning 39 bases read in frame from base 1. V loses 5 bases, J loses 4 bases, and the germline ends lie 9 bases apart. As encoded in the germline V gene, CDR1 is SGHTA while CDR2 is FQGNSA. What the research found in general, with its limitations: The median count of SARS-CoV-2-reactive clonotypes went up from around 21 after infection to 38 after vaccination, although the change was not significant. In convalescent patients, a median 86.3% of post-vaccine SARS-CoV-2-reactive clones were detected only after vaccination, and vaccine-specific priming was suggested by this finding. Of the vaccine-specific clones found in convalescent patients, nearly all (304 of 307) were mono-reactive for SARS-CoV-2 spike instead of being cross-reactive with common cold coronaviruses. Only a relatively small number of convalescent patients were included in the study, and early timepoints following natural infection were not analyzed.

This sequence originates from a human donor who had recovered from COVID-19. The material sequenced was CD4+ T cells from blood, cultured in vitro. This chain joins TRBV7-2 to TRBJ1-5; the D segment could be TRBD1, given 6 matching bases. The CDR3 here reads CASSVRGNQPQHF. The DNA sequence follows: TGTGCCAGCAGCGTCAGGGGTAATCAGCCCCAGCATTTT.